This T cell receptor beta chain was documented in a study of T cells in Graves' hyperthyroidism and ophthalmopathy. Whole-study results and caveats: Also found in blood were most expanded thyroid clonotypes above 0.001.

Participants, patients aged 18 to 65, had newly diagnosed hyperthyroidism with a duration under 2 months. Fresh peripheral blood, about 9.6 ml, yielded the PBMCs. This clonotype was seen ten or more times. Its antigen is as yet unknown. It was RNA transcripts that yielded the amplified TCR beta CDR3 regions. A first-round RT-PCR of the TCR CDR3 used the HTBI primer set. Each CDR3 protein gets one entry after TCRdb re-called the multiplex PCR reads with MiXCR. Among approximately 400,000 distinct CDR3 sequences listed, less than 15% were seen once. Trimming took 4 bases from V and 4 from J; bases not matched to a gene: 6. Germline assignment: CDR1 KGHDR and CDR2 SFDVKD. The CDR3 extends over 15 amino acids.

The clonotype was recovered from a man aged 25 to 45 with Graves' hyperthyroidism that later progressed to Graves' ophthalmopathy. The V call is TRBV24-1, the J call TRBJ2-1; 7 nucleotides align to TRBD1. Sequenced: blood. The CDR3 sequence is CATSDLGTAYNEQFF. In nucleotides, the CDR3 is TGTGCCACCAGTGACTTGGGGACAGCGTACAATGAGCAGTTCTTC.